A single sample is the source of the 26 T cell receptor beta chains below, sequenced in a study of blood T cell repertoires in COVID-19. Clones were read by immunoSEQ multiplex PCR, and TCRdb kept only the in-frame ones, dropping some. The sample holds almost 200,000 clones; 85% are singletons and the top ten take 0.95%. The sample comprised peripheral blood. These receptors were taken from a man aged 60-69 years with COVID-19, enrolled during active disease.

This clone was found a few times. The CDR3: CAWRTGGSWGYTF. The CDR3 bases are TGTGCCTGGCGGACAGGGGGTAGCTGGGGCTACACCTTC. The chain joins TRBV30 to TRBJ1-2; 10 positions match TRBD1. The J segment lost 8 bases and the V segment lost 5 bases, leaving 8 bases of the junction unmatched. CDR3 length: 13 residues. Germline V gene lookup returns CDR1 GTSNPN and CDR2 SVGIG (reference sequence).

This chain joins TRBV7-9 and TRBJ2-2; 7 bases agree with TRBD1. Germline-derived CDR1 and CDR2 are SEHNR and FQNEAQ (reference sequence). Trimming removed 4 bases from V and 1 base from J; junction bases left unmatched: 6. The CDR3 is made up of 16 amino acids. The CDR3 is CASSSSGTVNTGELFF. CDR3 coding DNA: TGTGCCAGCAGCTCATCCGGGACAGTGAACACCGGGGAGCTGTTTTTT.

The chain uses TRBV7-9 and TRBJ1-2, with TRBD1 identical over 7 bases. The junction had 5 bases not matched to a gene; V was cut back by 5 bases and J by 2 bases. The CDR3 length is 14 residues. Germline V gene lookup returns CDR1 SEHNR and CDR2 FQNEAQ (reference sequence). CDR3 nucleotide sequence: TGTGCCAGCAGCCGCCCGGGACAGAACTATGGCTACACCTTC. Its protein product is CASSRPGQNYGYTF.

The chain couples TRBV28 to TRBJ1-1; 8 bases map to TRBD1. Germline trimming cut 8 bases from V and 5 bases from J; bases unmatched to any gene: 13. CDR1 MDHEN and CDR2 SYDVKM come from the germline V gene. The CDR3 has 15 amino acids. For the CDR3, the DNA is TGTGCCAGCCACACAGGGGGGGGGCTAGGGACTGAAGCTTTCTTT. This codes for CASHTGGGLGTEAFF.

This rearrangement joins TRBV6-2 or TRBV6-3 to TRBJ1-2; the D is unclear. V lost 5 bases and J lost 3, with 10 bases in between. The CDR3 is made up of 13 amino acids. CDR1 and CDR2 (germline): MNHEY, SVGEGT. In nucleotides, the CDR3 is TGTGCCAGCAGTCTCAGCGGATACTATGGCTACACCTTC. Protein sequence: CASSLSGYYGYTF.

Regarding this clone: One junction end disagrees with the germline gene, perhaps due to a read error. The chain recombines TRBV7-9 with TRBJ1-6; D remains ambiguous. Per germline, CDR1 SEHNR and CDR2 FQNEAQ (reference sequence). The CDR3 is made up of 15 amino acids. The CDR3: CASSLESSYNSPLHF. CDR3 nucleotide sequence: TGTGCCAGCAGTTTAGAAAGCTCCTATAATTCACCCCTCCATTTT.

The DNA for the CDR3 is TGTGCCAGCAGCGCAGGGTCGGTCTACGAGCAGTACTTC. This gives the protein CASSAGSVYEQYF. V gene TRBV11-2 combines with J gene TRBJ2-7, with D perhaps matching TRBD1 (5 bases). CDR3 length: 13 residues. The V gene lost 5 bases and the J gene lost 3 bases, with 11 bases spanning the gap. Germline lookup yields CDR1 SGHAT and CDR2 FQNNGV.

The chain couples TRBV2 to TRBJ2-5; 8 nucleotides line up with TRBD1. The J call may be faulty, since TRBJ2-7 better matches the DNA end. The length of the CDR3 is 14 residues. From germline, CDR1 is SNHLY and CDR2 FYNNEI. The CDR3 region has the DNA TGTGCCAGCAGTGAAAACAGGGGGTCCTACGAGCAGTACTTC. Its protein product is CASSENRGSYEQYF.

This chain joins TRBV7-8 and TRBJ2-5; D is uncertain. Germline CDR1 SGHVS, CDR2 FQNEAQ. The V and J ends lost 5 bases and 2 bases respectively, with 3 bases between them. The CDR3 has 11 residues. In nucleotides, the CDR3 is TGTGCCAGCAGCCCGCAAGAGACCCAGTACTTC. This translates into CASSPQETQYF. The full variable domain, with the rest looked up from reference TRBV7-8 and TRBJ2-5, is GAGVSQSPRYKVAKRGQDVALRCDPISGHVSLFWYQQALGQGPEFLTYFQNEAQLDKSGLPSDRFFAERPEGSVSTLKIQRTQQEDSAVYLCASSPQETQYFGPGTRLLVL.

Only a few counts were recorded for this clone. The CDR3 region has the DNA TGTGCCAGCAGTGACCCACCGGGACAGCCATACAATGAGCAGTTCTTC. It encodes CASSDPPGQPYNEQFF. The chain uses TRBV6-1 and TRBJ2-1; TRBD1 matches 7 bases. The V gene's germline CDR1 is MNHNS and CDR2 SASEGT. The V gene end was trimmed by 3 bases and the J gene end by 4 bases; junction bases not matched to a gene: 9. The CDR3 is 16 amino acids.

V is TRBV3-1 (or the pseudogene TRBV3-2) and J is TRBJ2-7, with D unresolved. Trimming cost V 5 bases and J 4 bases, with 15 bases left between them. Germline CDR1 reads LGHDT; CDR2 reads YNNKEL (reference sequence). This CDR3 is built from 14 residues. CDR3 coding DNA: TGTGCCAGCAGCTATGGGTCCCAACTATACGAGCAGTACTTC. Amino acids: CASSYGSQLYEQYF.

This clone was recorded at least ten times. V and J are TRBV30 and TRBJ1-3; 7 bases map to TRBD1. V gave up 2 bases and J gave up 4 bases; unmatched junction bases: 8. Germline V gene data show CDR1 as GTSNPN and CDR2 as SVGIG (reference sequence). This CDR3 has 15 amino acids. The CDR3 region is CAWSNDRAKGNTIYF. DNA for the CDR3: TGTGCCTGGAGTAATGACAGGGCAAAAGGAAACACCATATATTTT.

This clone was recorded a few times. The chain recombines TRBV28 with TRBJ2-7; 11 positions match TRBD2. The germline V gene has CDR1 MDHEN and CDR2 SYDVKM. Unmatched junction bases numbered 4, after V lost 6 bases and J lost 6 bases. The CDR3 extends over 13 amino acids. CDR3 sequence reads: CASSSSGRIEQYF. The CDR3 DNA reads TGTGCCAGCAGCTCTAGCGGGAGGATCGAGCAGTACTTC. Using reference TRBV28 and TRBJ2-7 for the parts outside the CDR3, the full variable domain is DVKVTQSSRYLVKRTGEKVFLECVQDMDHENMFWYRQDPGLGLRLIYFSYDVKMKEKGDIPEGYSVSREKKERFSLILESASTNQTSMYLCASSSSGRIEQYFGPGTRLTVT.

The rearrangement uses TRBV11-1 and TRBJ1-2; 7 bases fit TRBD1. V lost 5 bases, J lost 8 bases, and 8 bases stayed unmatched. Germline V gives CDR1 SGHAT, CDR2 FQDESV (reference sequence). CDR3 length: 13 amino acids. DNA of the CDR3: TGTGCCAGCAGCACGACAGGGTCTTGGGGCTACACCTTC. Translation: CASSTTGSWGYTF.

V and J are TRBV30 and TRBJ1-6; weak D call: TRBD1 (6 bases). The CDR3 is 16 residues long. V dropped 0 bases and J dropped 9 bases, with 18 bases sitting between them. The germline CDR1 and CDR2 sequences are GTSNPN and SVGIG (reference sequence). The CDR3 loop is CAWSVGTPSPFSPLHF. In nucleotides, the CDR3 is TGTGCCTGGAGTGTAGGGACACCAAGCCCCTTTTCACCCCTCCACTTT.

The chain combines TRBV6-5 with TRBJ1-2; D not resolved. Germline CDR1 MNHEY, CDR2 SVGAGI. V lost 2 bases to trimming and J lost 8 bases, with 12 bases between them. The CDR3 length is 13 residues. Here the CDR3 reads CASSYLSGGGYTF. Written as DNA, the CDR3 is TGTGCCAGCAGTTACCTATCAGGAGGCGGCTACACCTTC.

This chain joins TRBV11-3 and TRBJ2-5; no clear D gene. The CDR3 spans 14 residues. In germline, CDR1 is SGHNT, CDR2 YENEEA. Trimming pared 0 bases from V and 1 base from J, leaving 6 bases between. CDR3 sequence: CASSLDGPQETQYF. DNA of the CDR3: TGTGCCAGCAGCTTAGATGGGCCCCAAGAGACCCAGTACTTC.

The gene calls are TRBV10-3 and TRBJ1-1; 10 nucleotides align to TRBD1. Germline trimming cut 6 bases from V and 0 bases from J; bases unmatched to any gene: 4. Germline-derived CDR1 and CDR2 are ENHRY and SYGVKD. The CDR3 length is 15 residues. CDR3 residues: CAIRAGTGVNTEAFF. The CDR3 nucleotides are TGTGCCATCAGGGCTGGGACAGGGGTGAACACTGAAGCTTTCTTT.

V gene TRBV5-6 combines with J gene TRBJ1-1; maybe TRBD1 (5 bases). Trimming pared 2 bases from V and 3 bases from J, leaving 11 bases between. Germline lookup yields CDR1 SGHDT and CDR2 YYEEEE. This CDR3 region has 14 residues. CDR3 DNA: TGTGCCAGCAGCTTTCCCACCAGGGACACTGAAGCTTTCTTT. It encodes CASSFPTRDTEAFF.

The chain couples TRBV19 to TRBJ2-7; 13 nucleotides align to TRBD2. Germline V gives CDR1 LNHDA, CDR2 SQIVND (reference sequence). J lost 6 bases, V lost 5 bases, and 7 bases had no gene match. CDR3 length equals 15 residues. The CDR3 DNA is TGTGCCAGTAGTCTGGGACTAGCGGGAACCGGCGAGCAGTACTTC. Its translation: CASSLGLAGTGEQYF.

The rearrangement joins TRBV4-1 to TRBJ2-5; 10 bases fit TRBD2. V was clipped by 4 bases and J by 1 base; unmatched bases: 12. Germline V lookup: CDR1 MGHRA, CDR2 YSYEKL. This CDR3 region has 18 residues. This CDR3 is CASSRGGSGRGGQETQYF. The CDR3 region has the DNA TGCGCCAGCAGCCGTGGCGGGAGCGGGAGGGGGGGCCAAGAGACCCAGTACTTC.

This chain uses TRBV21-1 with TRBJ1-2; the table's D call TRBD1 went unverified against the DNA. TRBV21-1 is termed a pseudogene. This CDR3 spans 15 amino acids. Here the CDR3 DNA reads TGTGCCAGCAGCAAAGAAAACCCAGCTAACTATGGCTACACCTTC. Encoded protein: CASSKENPANYGYTF.

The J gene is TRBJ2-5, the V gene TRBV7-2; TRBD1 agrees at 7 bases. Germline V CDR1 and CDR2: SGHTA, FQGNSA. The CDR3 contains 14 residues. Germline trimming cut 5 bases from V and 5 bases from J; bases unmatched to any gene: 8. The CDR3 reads CASSDRTGRETQYF. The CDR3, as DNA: TGTGCCAGCAGCGATCGGACAGGAAGGGAGACCCAGTACTTC.

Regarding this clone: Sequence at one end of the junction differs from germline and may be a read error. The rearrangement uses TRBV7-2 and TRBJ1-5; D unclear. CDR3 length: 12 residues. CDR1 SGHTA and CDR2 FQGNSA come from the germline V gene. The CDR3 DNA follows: TGTGCCAGCAGCTCCCCCCCTCAGGCCCAGCATTTT. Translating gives CASSSPPQAQHF.

CDR3 in DNA: TGTGCTAGTGGTATCAGTGACGGGGAGCTGTTTTTT. Translated: CASGISDGELFF. The rearrangement uses TRBV12-5 and TRBJ2-2; D not resolved. The CDR3 contains 12 residues. CDR1 LGHNT and CDR2 FRNRAP come from the germline V gene. Trimming removed 5 bases from V and 7 bases from J, with 8 bases in between. Complete variable domain (other parts from reference TRBV12-5 and TRBJ2-2): DARVTQTPRHKVTEMGQEVTMRCQPILGHNTVFWYRQTMMQGLELLAYFRNRAPLDDSGMPKDRFSAEMPDATLATLKIQPSEPRDSAVYFCASGISDGELFFGEGSRLTVL.

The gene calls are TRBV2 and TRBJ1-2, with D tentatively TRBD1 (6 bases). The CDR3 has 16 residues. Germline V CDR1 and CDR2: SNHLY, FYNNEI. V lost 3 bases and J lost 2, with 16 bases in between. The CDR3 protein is CASSDQGLMANYGYTF. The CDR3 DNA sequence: TGTGCCAGCAGTGACCAGGGGTTAATGGCCAACTATGGCTACACCTTC.